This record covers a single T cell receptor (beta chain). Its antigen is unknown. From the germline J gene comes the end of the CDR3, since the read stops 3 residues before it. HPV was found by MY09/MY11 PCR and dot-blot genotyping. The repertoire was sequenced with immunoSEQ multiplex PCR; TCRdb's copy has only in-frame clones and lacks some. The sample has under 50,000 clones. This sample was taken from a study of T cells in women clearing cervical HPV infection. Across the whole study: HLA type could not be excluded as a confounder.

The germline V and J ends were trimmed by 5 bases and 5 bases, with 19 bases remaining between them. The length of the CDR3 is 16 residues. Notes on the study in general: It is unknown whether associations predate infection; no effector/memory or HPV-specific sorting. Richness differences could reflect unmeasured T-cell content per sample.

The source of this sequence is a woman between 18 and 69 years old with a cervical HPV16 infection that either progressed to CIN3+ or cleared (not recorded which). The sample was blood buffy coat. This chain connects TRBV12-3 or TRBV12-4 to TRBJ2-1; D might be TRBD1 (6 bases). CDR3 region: CASSAQGRSGDNEQFF. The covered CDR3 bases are TGTGCCAGCAGTGCACAGGGTAGGAGTGGGGACAATGAG.